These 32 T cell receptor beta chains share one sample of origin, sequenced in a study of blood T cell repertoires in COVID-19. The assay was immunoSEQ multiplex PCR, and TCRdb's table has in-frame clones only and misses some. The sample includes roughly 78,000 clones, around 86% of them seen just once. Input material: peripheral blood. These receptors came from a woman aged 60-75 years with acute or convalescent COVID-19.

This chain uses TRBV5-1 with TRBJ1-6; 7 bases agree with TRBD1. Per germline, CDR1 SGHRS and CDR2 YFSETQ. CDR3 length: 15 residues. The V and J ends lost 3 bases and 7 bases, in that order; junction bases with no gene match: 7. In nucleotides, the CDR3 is TGCGCCAGCAGCTCAACCGGGACAGCCAATTCACCCCTCCACTTT. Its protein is CASSSTGTANSPLHF. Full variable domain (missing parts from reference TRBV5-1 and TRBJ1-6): KAGVTQTPRYLIKTRGQQVTLSCSPISGHRSVSWYQQTPGQGLQFLFEYFSETQRNKGNFPGRFSGRQFSNSRSEMNVSTLELGDSALYLCASSSTGTANSPLHFGNGTRLTVT.

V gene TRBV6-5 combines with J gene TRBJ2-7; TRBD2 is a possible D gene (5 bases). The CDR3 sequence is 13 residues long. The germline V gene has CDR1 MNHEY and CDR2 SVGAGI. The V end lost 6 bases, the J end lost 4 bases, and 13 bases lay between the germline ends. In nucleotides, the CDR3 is TGTGCCAGCAGCCGAAGACGCGGGTACGAGCAGTACTTC. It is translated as CASSRRRGYEQYF.

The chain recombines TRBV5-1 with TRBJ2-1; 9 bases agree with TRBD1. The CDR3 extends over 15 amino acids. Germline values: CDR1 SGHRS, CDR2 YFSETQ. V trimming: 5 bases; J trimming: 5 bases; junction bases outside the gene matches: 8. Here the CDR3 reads CASRIGQGPNNEQFF. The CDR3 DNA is TGCGCCAGCAGAATTGGACAGGGGCCGAACAATGAGCAGTTCTTC.

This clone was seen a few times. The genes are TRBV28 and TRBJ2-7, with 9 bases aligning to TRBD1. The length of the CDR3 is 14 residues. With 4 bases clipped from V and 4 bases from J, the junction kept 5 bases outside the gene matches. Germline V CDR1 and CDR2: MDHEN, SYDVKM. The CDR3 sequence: CASSSGQGIYEQYF. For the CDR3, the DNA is TGTGCCAGCAGTTCGGGACAGGGAATATACGAGCAGTACTTC. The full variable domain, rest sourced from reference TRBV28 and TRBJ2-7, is DVKVTQSSRYLVKRTGEKVFLECVQDMDHENMFWYRQDPGLGLRLIYFSYDVKMKEKGDIPEGYSVSREKKERFSLILESASTNQTSMYLCASSSGQGIYEQYFGPGTRLTVT.

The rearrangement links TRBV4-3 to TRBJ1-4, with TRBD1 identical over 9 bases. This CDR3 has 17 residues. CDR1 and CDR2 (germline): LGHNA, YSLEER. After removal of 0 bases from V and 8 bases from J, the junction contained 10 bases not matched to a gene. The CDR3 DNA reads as TGCGCCAGCAGCCAAGAACAGAGACAGGGGGGAGGGGAAAAACTGTTTTTT. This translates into CASSQEQRQGGGEKLFF.

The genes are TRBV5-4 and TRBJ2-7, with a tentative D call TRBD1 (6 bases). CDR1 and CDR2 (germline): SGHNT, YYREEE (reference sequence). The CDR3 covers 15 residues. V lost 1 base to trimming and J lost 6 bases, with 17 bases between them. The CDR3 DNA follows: TGTGCCAGCAGCTTGCATTTTCAGGGGACGGGCGAGCAGTACTTC. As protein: CASSLHFQGTGEQYF.

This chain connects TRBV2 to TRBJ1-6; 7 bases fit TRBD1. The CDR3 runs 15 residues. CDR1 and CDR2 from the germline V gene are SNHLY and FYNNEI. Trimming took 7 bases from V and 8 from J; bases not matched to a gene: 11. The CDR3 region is CASTGQVLGYSPLHF. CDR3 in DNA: TGTGCCAGCACCGGACAGGTCCTCGGATATTCACCCCTCCACTTT.

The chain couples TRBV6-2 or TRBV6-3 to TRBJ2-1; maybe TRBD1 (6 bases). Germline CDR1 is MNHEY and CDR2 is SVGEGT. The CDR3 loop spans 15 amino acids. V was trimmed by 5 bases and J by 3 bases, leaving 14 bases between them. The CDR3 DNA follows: TGTGCCAGCAGTCACACCCCACAGGGCTACAATGAGCAGTTCTTC. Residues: CASSHTPQGYNEQFF.

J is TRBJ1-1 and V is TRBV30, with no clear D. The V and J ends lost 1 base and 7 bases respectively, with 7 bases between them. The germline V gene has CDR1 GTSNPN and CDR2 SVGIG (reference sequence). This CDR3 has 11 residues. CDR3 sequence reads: CAWSEAYEAFF. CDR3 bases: TGTGCCTGGAGTGAAGCGTATGAAGCTTTCTTT.

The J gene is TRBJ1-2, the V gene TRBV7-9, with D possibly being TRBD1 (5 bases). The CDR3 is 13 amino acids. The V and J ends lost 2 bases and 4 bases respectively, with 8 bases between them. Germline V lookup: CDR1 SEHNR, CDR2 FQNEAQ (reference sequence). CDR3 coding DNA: TGTGCCAGCAGCTTAAGACAGTCCTATGGCTACACCTTC. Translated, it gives CASSLRQSYGYTF.

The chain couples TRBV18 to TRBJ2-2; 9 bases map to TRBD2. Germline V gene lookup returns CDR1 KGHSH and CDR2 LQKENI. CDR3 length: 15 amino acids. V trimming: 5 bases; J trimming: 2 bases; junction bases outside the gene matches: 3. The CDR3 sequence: CASSKAGGNTGELFF. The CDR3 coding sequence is TGTGCCAGCTCAAAAGCGGGAGGAAACACCGGGGAGCTGTTTTTT. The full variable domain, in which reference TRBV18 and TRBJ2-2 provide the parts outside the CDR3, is NAGVMQNPRHLVRRRGQEARLRCSPMKGHSHVYWYRQLPEEGLKFMVYLQKENIIDESGMPKERFSAEFPKEGPSILRIQQVVRGDSAAYFCASSKAGGNTGELFFGEGSRLTVL.

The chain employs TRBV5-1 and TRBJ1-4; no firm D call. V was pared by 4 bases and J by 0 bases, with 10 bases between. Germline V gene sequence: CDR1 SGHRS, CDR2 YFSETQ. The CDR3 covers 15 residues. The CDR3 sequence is CASSPTGTTNEKLFF. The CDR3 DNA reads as TGCGCCAGCAGCCCCACCGGGACAACTAATGAAAAACTGTTTTTT.

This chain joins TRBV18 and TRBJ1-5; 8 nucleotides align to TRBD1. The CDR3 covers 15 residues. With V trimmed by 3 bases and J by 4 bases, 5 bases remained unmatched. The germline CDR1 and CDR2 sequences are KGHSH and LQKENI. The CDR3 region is CASSPRQGKNQPQHF. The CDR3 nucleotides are TGTGCCAGCTCACCCAGACAGGGGAAGAATCAGCCCCAGCATTTT.

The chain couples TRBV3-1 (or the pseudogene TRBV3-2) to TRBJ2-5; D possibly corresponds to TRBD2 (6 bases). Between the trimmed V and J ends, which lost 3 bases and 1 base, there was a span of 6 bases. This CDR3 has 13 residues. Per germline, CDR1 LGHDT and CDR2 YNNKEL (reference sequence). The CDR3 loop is CASSHSGQETQYF. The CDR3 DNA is TGTGCCAGCAGCCATAGCGGCCAAGAGACCCAGTACTTC.

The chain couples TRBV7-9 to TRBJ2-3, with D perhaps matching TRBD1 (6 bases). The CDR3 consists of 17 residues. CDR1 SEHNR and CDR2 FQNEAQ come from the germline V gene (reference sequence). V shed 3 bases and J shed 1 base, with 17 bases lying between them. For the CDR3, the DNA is TGTGCCAGCAGCTTCATCCGGGACACCCAAGGCACAGATACGCAGTATTTT. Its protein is CASSFIRDTQGTDTQYF.

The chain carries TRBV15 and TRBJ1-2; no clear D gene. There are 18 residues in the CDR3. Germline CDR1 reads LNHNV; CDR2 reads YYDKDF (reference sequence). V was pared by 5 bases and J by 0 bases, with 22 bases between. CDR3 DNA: TGTGCCACCAGCCCACTCCGGAGGCAGTGGTCCGCTAACTATGGCTACACCTTC. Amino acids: CATSPLRRQWSANYGYTF. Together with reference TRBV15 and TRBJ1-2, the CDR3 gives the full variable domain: DAMVIQNPRYQVTQFGKPVTLSCSQTLNHNVMYWYQQKSSQAPKLLFHYYDKDFNNEADTPDNFQSRRPNTSFCFLDIRSPGLGDTAMYLCATSPLRRQWSANYGYTFGSGTRLTVV.

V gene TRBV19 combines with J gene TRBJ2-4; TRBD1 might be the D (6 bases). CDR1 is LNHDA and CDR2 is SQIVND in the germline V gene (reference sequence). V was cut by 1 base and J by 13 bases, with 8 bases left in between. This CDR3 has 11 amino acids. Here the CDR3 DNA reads TGTGCCAGTAGTATAGCGGGACAACAGTACTTC. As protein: CASSIAGQQYF.

The CDR3: CASTQGLAGGEQFF. The CDR3 DNA is TGTGCCAGCACCCAAGGACTAGCGGGAGGAGAGCAGTTCTTC. The V call is TRBV2, the J call TRBJ2-1; TRBD2 aligns across 14 bases. Per germline, CDR1 SNHLY and CDR2 FYNNEI. The J segment lost 10 bases and the V segment lost 7 bases, leaving 6 bases of the junction unmatched. This CDR3 comprises 14 residues.

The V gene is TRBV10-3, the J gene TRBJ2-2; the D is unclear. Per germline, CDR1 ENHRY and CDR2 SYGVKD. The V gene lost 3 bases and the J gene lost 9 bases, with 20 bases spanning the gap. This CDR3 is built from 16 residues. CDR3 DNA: TGTGCCATCAGTGACCGAGAACCGCTCTCTTTCCGGGAGCTGTTTTTT. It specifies CAISDREPLSFRELFF.

The CDR3 reads CASSPPGQGTPKQETQYF. The CDR3 DNA follows: TGTGCCAGCTCACCACCGGGGCAGGGGACCCCTAAGCAAGAGACCCAGTACTTC. The chain recombines TRBV18 with TRBJ2-5; possible D gene TRBD1, 6 bases. CDR3 length: 18 amino acids. Germline CDR1 is KGHSH and CDR2 is LQKENI. With 0 bases removed from V and 2 bases from J, the gap between germline ends came to 19 bases. Full variable domain (remainder filled in from reference TRBV18 and TRBJ2-5): NAGVMQNPRHLVRRRGQEARLRCSPMKGHSHVYWYRQLPEEGLKFMVYLQKENIIDESGMPKERFSAEFPKEGPSILRIQQVVRGDSAAYFCASSPPGQGTPKQETQYFGPGTRLLVL.

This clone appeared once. The CDR3 sequence is CASSPGQGKKSNQPQHF. The CDR3 nucleotides are TGTGCCAGCAGTCCTGGACAGGGAAAGAAGAGCAATCAGCCCCAGCATTTT. The V call is TRBV28, the J call TRBJ1-5; 8 bases agree with TRBD1. The CDR3 consists of 17 residues. Germline CDR1 and CDR2: MDHEN and SYDVKM. V lost 5 bases and J lost 1; bases outside the gene matches: 10.

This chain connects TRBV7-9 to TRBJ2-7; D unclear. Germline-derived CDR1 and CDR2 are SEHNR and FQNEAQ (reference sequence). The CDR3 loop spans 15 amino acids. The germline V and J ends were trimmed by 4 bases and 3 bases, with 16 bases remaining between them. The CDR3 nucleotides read TGTGCCAGCAGCTCGCCAGATCCGGGTGGCTACGAGCAGTACTTC. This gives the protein CASSSPDPGGYEQYF.

The CDR3 here is CASSATGTGGPYEQYF. CDR3 in DNA: TGTGCCAGCAGCGCCACCGGGACAGGGGGCCCCTACGAGCAGTACTTC. The chain employs TRBV7-8 and TRBJ2-7; TRBD1 matches at 12 bases. This CDR3 region has 16 residues. V lost 5 bases, J lost 2 bases, and 7 bases stayed unmatched. In germline, CDR1 is SGHVS, CDR2 FQNEAQ.

CDR3 in amino acids: CASSLTSGANTGELFF. CDR3 DNA: TGTGCCAGCAGTCTTACTAGCGGGGCTAACACCGGGGAGCTGTTTTTT. The gene calls are TRBV5-5 and TRBJ2-2; TRBD2 aligns across 10 bases. The V segment lost 5 bases and the J segment 2 bases; nucleotides outside the gene matches: 6. Germline V gene lookup returns CDR1 SGHKS and CDR2 YYEKEE (reference sequence). CDR3 length: 16 amino acids.

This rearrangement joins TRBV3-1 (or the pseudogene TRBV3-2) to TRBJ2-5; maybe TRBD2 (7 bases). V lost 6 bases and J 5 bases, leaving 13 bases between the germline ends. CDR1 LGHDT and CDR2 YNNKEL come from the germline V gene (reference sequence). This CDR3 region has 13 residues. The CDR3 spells CASSRGGGETQYF. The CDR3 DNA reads TGTGCCAGCAGTAGGGGGGGAGGTGAGACCCAGTACTTC.

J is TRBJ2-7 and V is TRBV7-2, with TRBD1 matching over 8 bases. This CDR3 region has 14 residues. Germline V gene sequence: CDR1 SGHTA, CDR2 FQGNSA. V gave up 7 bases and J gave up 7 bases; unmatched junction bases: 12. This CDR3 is CASNQGDRRIEQYF. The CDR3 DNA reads TGTGCCAGCAACCAGGGGGACAGGAGGATTGAGCAGTACTTC.

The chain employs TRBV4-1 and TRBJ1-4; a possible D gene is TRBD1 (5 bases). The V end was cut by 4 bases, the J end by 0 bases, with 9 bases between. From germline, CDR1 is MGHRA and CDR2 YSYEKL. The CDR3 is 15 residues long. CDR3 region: CASSRQQATNEKLFF. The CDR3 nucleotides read TGCGCCAGCAGCCGCCAACAGGCAACTAATGAAAAACTGTTTTTT.

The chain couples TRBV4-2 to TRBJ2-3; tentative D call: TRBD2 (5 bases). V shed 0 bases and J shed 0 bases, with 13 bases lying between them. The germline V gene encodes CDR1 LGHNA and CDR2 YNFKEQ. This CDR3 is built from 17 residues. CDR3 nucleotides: TGTGCCAGCAGCCAAGAGTGGACTGAACCTAGCACAGATACGCAGTATTTT. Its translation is CASSQEWTEPSTDTQYF.

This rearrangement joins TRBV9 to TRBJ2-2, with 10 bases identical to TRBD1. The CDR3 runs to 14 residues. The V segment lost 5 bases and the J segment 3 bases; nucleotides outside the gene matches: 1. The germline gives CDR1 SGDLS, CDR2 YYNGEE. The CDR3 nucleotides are TGTGCCAGCAGGGGGACAGGGGACACCGGGGAGCTGTTTTTT. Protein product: CASRGTGDTGELFF.

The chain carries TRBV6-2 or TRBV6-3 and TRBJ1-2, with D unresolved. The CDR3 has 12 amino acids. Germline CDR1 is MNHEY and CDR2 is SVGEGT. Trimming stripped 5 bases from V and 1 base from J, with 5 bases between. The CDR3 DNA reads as TGTGCCAGCAGTGCCAGTAACTATGGCTACACCTTC. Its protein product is CASSASNYGYTF.

The CDR3 DNA follows: TGTGCCAGCAGCGGGCAACAGGGGAGAACTGAAGCTTTCTTT. Protein: CASSGQQGRTEAFF. This chain joins TRBV7-9 and TRBJ1-1; 7 nucleotides line up with TRBD1. CDR1 SEHNR and CDR2 FQNEAQ come from the germline V gene (reference sequence). This CDR3 comprises 14 residues. After removal of 5 bases from V and 5 bases from J, the junction contained 8 bases not matched to a gene.

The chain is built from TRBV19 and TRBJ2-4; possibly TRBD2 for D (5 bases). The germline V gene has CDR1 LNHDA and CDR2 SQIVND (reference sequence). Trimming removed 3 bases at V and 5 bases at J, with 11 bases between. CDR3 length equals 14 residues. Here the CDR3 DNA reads TGTGCCAGTAGTATCGGAGCCGGGGAAAACATTCAGTACTTC. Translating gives CASSIGAGENIQYF. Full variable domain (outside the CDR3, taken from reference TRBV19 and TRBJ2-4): DGGITQSPKYLFRKEGQNVTLSCEQNLNHDAMYWYRQDPGQGLRLIYYSQIVNDFQKGDIAEGYSVSREKKESFPLTVTSAQKNPTAFYLCASSIGAGENIQYFGAGTRLSVL.